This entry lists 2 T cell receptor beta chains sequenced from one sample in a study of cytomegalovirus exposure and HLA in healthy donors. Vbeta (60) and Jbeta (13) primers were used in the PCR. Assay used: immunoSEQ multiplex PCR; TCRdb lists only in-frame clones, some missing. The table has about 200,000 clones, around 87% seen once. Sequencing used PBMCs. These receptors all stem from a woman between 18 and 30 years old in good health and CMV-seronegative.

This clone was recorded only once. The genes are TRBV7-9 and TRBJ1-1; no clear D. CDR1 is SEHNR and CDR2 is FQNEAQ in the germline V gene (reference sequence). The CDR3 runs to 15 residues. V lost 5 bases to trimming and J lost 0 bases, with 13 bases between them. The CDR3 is CASSPGWEMNTEAFF. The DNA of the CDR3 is TGTGCCAGCAGCCCCGGGTGGGAGATGAACACTGAAGCTTTCTTT.

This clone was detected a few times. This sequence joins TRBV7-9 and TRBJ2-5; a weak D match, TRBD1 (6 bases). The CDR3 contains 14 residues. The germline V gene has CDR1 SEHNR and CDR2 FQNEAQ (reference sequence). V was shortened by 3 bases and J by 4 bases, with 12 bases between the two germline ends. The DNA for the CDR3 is TGTGCCAGCAGCTTGACCGGGACACGAGAGACCCAGTACTTC. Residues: CASSLTGTRETQYF.